These 10 T cell receptor beta chains were sequenced from one sample in a study of pediatric ulcerative colitis. One to two pinch biopsies were taken from the rectum during colonoscopy. Sequencing was performed with immunoSEQ multiplex PCR; in TCRdb, only in-frame clones are kept and a portion is missing. The top ten hold approximately 9% of the sample, which has about 40,000 clones, around 75% seen once. Sequenced input: gut tissue. These TCRs come from a boy aged 5-17 years with severe ulcerative colitis.

This clone has just one count. The CDR3 loop reads CASSQGQEETQYF. The CDR3 DNA follows: TGTGCCAGCAGCCAAGGACAGGAAGAGACCCAGTACTTC. This sequence joins TRBV7-3 and TRBJ2-5; 7 nucleotides align to TRBD1. The CDR3 runs 13 residues. The germline gives CDR1 SGHTA, CDR2 FQGTGA. Germline trimming cut 5 bases from V and 3 bases from J; bases unmatched to any gene: 3.

V and J are TRBV19 and TRBJ2-1; tentative D call: TRBD2 (7 bases). Trimming shortened V by 3 bases and J by 6 bases, and 15 bases separated the two germline ends. The CDR3 has 15 amino acids. The germline V gene has CDR1 LNHDA and CDR2 SQIVND (reference sequence). The CDR3 DNA is TGTGCCAGTAGTATGGTGGGGGGGCTGGGCAATGAGCAGTTCTTC. It specifies CASSMVGGLGNEQFF. Full variable domain (remainder filled in from reference TRBV19 and TRBJ2-1): DGGITQSPKYLFRKEGQNVTLSCEQNLNHDAMYWYRQDPGQGLRLIYYSQIVNDFQKGDIAEGYSVSREKKESFPLTVTSAQKNPTAFYLCASSMVGGLGNEQFFGPGTRLTVL.

This clone was recorded a few times. V is TRBV7-8 and J is TRBJ1-3; 7 nucleotides match TRBD1. There are 16 residues in the CDR3. Germline CDR1 reads SGHVS; CDR2 reads FQNEAQ. V was clipped by 2 bases and J by 3 bases; unmatched bases: 7. CDR3 bases: TGTGCCAGCAGCTTACGCGGGACAGCGAATGGAAACACCATATATTTT. It encodes CASSLRGTANGNTIYF.

On this clone itself: Lacking the conserved final phenylalanine or tryptophan, this CDR3 likely reflects a read error. The DNA is left out, because the CDR3 cannot be placed on it with certainty; the CDR3 is given as TCRdb lists it. The rearrangement links TRBV5-1 to TRBJ1-2. Germline CDR1 SGHRS, CDR2 YFSETQ. The CDR3 is 14 amino acids long, termini counted. The CDR3 spells CASSVSTGSLIKAL.

This chain joins TRBV6-5 and TRBJ1-1, with unresolved D. Germline lookup yields CDR1 MNHEY and CDR2 SVGAGI. V lost 6 bases, J lost 0 bases, and 8 bases lay in between. The CDR3 totals 13 residues. The CDR3 nucleotides are TGTGCCAGCAGCCTGGACGTGAACACTGAAGCTTTCTTT. It translates to CASSLDVNTEAFF.

V is TRBV7-9 and J is TRBJ2-3; D might be TRBD1 (5 bases). Germline CDR1 and CDR2: SEHNR and FQNEAQ (reference sequence). With 3 bases removed from V and 2 bases from J, the gap between germline ends came to 12 bases. The CDR3 is 15 amino acids. CDR3 protein: CASSFSGANTDTQYF. For the CDR3, the DNA is TGTGCCAGCAGCTTCTCTGGGGCTAACACAGATACGCAGTATTTT.

The genes are TRBV15 and TRBJ1-4; unclear D gene. CDR1 and CDR2 from the germline V gene are LNHNV and YYDKDF (reference sequence). The CDR3 contains 17 residues. Trimming removed 1 base at V and 0 bases at J, with 12 bases between. The DNA of the CDR3 is TGTGCCACCAGCAGAGCCGCCCCCGACCCAACTAATGAAAAACTGTTTTTT. This encodes CATSRAAPDPTNEKLFF.

A few counts support this clone. The chain links TRBV5-1 to TRBJ1-4, with a possible D match to TRBD1 (5 bases). Per the germline V gene, CDR1 is SGHRS and CDR2 is YFSETQ. Trimming pared 4 bases from V and 7 bases from J, leaving 14 bases between. The CDR3 length is 14 residues. For the CDR3, the DNA is TGCGCCAGCAGCCCCATGGGGCGGGGTGAAAAACTGTTTTTT. Translated: CASSPMGRGEKLFF.

The V call is TRBV28, the J call TRBJ1-4; 9 nucleotides agree with TRBD1. Per the germline V gene, CDR1 is MDHEN and CDR2 is SYDVKM. Losses at the gene ends were 8 bases for V and 1 base for J; bases not matched to a gene: 14. CDR3 size: 18 residues. CDR3 bases: TGTGCCAGCGCTCCGGGACAGGGTAGTTTTGGAACTAATGAAAAACTGTTTTTT. Protein product: CASAPGQGSFGTNEKLFF.

CDR3 region: CASSRREGYTF. CDR3 nucleotides: TGTGCCAGTTCTCGCCGAGAAGGCTACACCTTC. This chain connects TRBV5-6 to TRBJ1-2; no clear D. This CDR3 contains 11 residues. The V end lost 8 bases, the J end lost 8 bases, and 13 bases lay between the germline ends. CDR1 is SGHDT and CDR2 is YYEEEE in the germline V gene.